This T cell receptor (beta chain) comes out of a study of PD-1 blockade in classical Hodgkin lymphoma. Study summary: Patients got intravenous nivolumab 3 mg/kg every 2 weeks. Study-level results: Newly diagnosed patients were reported to start with lower TCR diversity than healthy donors. Patients were excluded if nivolumab began under 1 year after ASCT (the autologous transplant).

Notes on this clone: The antigen is not known.

Every patient had relapsed following autologous stem cell transplantation, and cohorts differed in brentuximab vedotin exposure. Progressive disease, partial response or complete response was each patient's best response. Only in-frame clones appear in the TCRdb table, and some are missing; sequencing was by immunoSEQ multiplex PCR. The sample consists of some 60,000 clones, 90% of them appearing once. V dropped 4 bases and J dropped 8 bases, with 11 bases sitting between them. The CDR3 has 13 residues. Per the germline V gene, CDR1 is ENHRY and CDR2 is SYGVKD. The chain carries TRBV10-3 and TRBJ1-4, with D unresolved. The source material was peripheral blood mononuclear cells (PBMCs), sampled at baseline. This clonotype originated in a human donor with classical Hodgkin lymphoma. The CDR3 coding sequence is TGTGCCATCAGTGTAAGGGTCCAGGAAAAACTGTTTTTT. This sequence encodes CAISVRVQEKLFF.